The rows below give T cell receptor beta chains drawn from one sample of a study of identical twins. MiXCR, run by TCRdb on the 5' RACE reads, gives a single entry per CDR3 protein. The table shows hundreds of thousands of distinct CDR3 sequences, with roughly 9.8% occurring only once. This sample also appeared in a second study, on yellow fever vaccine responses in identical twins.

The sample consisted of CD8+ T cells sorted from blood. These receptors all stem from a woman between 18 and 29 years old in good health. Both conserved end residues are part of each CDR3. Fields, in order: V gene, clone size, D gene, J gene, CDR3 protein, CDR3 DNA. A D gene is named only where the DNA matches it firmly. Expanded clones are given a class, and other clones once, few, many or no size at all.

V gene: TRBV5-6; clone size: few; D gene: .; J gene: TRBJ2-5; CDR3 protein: CASSLVGGGTQYF; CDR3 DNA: TGTGCCAGCAGCTTGGTCGGGGGCGGGACCCAGTACTTC
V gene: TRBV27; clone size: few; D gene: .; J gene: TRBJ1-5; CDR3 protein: CASSLRGEVQHF; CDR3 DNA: TGTGCCAGCAGTTTACGGGGCGAAGTCCAGCATTTT
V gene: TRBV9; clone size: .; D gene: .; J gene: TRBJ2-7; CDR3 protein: CASSVEGSGHYEQYF; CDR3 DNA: TGTGCCAGCAGCGTAGAGGGCAGTGGGCACTACGAGCAGTACTTC
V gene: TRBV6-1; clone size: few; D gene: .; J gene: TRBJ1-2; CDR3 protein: CASSPLQGGGYGYTF; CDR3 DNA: TGTGCCAGCAGTCCGTTACAGGGCGGCGGCTATGGCTACACCTTC
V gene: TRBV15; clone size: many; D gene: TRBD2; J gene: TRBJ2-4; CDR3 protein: CATSRDPPEWVAGGGLAKNIQYF; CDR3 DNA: TGTGCCACCAGCAGAGATCCCCCCGAGTGGGTAGCGGGAGGCGGCCTAGCCAAAAACATTCAGTACTTC
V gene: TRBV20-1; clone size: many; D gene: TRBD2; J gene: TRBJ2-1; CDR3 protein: CSARGTSGGLEVDEQFF; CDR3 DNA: TGCAGTGCTAGAGGGACTAGCGGGGGTCTAGAGGTCGATGAGCAGTTCTTC
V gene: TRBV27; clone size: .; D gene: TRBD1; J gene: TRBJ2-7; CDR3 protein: CASRGQGAVMYEQYF; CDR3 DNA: TGTGCCAGCAGGGGACAGGGGGCTGTTATGTACGAGCAGTACTTC
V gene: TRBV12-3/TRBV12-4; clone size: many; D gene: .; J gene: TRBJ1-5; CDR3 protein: CASGDRGNQPQHF; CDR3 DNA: TGTGCCAGCGGGGATCGGGGCAATCAGCCCCAGCATTTT
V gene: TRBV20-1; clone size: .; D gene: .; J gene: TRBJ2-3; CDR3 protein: CSASGTPQGTDTQYF; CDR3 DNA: TGCAGTGCTAGCGGGACCCCTCAGGGAACAGATACGCAGTATTTT
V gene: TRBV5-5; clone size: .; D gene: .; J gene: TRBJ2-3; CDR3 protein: CASGPGGEADTQYF; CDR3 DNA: TGTGCCAGCGGCCCTGGGGGCGAAGCAGATACGCAGTATTTT
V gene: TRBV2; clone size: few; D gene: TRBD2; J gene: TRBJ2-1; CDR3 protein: CASRDRTSGGIYNEQFF; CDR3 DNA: TGTGCCAGCAGGGACCGAACTAGCGGGGGAATCTACAATGAGCAGTTCTTC
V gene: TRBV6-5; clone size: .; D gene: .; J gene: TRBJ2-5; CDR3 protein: CARALWETQYF; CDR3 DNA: TGTGCCCGAGCCCTTTGGGAGACCCAGTACTTC
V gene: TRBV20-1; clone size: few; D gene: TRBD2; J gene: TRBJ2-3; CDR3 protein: CSARPGLAGDTQYF; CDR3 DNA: TGCAGTGCTAGACCCGGACTAGCAGGAGATACGCAGTATTTT
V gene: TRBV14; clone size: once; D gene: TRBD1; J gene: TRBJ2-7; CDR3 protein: CASSLATGIGEQYF; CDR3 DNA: TGTGCCAGCAGCCTAGCGACAGGGATCGGCGAGCAGTACTTC
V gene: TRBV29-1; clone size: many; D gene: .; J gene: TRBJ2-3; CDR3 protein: CSVVSPLGTQYF; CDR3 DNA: TGCAGCGTGGTCTCACCTCTGGGGACGCAGTATTTT
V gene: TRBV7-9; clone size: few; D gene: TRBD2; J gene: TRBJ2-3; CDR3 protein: CASSWGLAGEADTQYF; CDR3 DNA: TGTGCCAGCAGCTGGGGACTAGCGGGAGAAGCAGATACGCAGTATTTT
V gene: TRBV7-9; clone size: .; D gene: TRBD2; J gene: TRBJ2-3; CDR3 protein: CASSLGTSPDTQYF; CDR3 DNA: TGTGCCAGCAGCTTAGGGACTAGCCCAGATACGCAGTATTTT
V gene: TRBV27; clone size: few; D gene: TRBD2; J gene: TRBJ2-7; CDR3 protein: CASSLSSGSVYEQYF; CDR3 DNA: TGTGCCAGCAGTCTCTCTAGCGGGAGCGTGTACGAGCAGTACTTC
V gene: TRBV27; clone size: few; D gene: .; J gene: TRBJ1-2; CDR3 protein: CASTHGGGVGYTF; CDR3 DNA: TGTGCCAGCACCCACGGAGGGGGAGTAGGCTACACCTTC
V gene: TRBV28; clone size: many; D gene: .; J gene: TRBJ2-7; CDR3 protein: CASSGVSSYEQYF; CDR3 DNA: TGTGCCAGCAGTGGGGTCAGCTCCTACGAGCAGTACTTC
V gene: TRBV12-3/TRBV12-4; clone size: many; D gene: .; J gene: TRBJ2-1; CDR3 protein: CASSFRGIEQFF; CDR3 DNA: TGTGCCAGCAGTTTTCGCGGGATTGAGCAGTTCTTC
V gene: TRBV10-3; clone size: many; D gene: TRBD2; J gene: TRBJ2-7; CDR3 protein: CAISEGREIDEQYF; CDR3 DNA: TGTGCCATCAGTGAGGGGAGGGAAATCGACGAGCAGTACTTC
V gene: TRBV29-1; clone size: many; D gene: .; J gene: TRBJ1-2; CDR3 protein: CSVEDDSANYGYTF; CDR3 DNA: TGCAGCGTTGAGGACGACAGCGCTAACTATGGCTACACCTTC
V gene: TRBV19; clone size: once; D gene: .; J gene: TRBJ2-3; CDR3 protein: CASSRPRDSRDTQYF; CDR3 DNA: TGTGCCAGTAGTAGGCCCCGGGACTCCCGAGATACGCAGTATTTT
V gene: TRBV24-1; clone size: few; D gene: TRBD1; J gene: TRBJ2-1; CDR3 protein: CATSDAYSRQGESNEQFF; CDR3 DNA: TGTGCCACCAGTGATGCCTATTCGAGGCAGGGGGAAAGCAATGAGCAGTTCTTC
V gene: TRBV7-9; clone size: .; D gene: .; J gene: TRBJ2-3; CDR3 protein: CASSLLPRDTQYF; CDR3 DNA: TGTGCCAGCAGCTTACTACCGAGAGATACGCAGTATTTT
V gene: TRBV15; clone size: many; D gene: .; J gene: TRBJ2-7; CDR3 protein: CATSSLDLGLKEQYF; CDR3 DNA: TGTGCCACCAGCAGCCTGGACTTAGGGTTAAAGGAGCAGTACTTC
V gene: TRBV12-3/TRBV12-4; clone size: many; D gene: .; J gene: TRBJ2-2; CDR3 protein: CASGKTSSFTGELFF; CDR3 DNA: TGTGCCAGCGGAAAAACTAGTAGCTTTACCGGGGAGCTGTTTTTT
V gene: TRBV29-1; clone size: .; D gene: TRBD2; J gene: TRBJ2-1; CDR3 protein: CSVDRTSGSWSDEQFF; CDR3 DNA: TGCAGCGTTGATAGGACTAGCGGGAGCTGGTCGGATGAGCAGTTCTTC
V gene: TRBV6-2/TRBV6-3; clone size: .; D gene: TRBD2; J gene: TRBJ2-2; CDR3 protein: CASSWLSSGDTGELFF; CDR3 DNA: TGTGCCAGCAGTTGGCTCTCTAGCGGGGACACCGGGGAGCTGTTTTTT
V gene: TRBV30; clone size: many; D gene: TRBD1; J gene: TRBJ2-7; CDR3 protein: CAWSPGQGYEQYF; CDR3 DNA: TGTGCCTGGAGCCCAGGACAGGGCTACGAGCAGTACTTC
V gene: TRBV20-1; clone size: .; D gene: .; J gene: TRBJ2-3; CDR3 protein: CSARDLNTDTQYF; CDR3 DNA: TGCAGTGCTAGAGACCTAAACACAGATACGCAGTATTTT
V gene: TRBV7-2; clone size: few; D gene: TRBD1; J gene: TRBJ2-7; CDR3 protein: CASSEGPGQPYEQYF; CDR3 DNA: TGTGCCAGCAGCGAAGGGCCGGGACAGCCCTACGAGCAGTACTTC
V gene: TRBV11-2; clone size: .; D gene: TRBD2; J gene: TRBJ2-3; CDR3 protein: CASSGKVRGMREVGPDTQYF; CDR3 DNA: TGTGCCAGCAGCGGGAAGGTCAGGGGTATGCGGGAGGTGGGGCCAGATACGCAGTATTTT
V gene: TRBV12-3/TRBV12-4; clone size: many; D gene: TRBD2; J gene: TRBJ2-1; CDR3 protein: CASSFVGTSGSNEQFF; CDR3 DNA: TGTGCCAGCAGTTTTGTTGGGACTAGCGGGAGCAATGAGCAGTTCTTC
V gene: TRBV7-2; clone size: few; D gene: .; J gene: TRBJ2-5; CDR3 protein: CASSLAKVFGKETQYF; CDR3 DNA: TGTGCCAGCAGCTTAGCGAAGGTATTCGGGAAAGAGACCCAGTACTTC
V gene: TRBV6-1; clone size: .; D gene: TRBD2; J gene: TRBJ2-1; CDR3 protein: CASSATAGLAGGWQFF; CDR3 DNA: TGTGCCAGCAGTGCCACAGCGGGACTAGCGGGGGGCTGGCAGTTCTTC
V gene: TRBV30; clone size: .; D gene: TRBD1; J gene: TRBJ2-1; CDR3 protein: CAWRPIGGDEQFF; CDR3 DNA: TGTGCCTGGAGGCCTATAGGGGGCGATGAGCAGTTCTTC
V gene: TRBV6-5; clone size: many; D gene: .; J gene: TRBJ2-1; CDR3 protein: CASSDSAEQFF; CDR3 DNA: TGTGCCAGCTCGGATTCGGCTGAGCAGTTCTTC
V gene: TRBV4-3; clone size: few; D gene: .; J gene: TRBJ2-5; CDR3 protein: CASSQDNGETQYF; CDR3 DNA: TGCGCCAGCAGCCAAGACAACGGGGAGACCCAGTACTTC
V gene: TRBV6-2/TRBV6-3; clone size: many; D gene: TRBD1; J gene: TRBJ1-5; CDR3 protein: CASRSVPGGLLGNQPQHF; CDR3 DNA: TGTGCCAGCAGATCTGTTCCAGGGGGGCTTTTGGGCAATCAGCCCCAGCATTTT
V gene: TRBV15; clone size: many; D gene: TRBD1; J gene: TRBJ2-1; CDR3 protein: CATSRYKRTGAYNEQFF; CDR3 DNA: TGTGCCACCAGCAGATATAAAAGGACAGGGGCCTACAATGAGCAGTTCTTC
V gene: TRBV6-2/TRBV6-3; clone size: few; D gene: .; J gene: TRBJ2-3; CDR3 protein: CASSYVEGGTDTQYF; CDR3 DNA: TGTGCCAGCAGTTACGTTGAGGGGGGCACAGATACGCAGTATTTT
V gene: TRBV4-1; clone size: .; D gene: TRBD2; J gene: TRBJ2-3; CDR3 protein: CASSQTGGQTDTQYF; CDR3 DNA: TGCGCCAGCAGCCAGACGGGGGGGCAGACAGATACGCAGTATTTT
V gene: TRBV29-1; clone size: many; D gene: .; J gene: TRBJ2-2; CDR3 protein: CSVLTESGELFF; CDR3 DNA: TGCAGCGTTCTAACAGAGTCCGGGGAGCTGTTTTTT
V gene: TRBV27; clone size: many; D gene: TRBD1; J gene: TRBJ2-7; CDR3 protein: CASSSTGSSYEQYF; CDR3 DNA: TGTGCCAGCAGTTCGACAGGGTCCTCCTACGAGCAGTACTTC
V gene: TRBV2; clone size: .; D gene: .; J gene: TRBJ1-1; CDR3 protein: CASSESRSGVETEAFF; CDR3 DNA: TGTGCCAGCAGTGAAAGTCGGTCGGGGGTTGAGACTGAAGCTTTCTTT
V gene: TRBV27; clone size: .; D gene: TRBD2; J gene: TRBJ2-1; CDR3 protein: CASTQASGGVDEQFF; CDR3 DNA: TGTGCCAGCACTCAAGCTAGCGGGGGGGTCGATGAGCAGTTCTTC
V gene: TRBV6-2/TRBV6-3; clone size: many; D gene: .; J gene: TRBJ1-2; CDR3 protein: CASSYSGQTYGYTF; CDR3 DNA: TGTGCCAGCAGTTACTCAGGACAGACCTATGGCTACACCTTC